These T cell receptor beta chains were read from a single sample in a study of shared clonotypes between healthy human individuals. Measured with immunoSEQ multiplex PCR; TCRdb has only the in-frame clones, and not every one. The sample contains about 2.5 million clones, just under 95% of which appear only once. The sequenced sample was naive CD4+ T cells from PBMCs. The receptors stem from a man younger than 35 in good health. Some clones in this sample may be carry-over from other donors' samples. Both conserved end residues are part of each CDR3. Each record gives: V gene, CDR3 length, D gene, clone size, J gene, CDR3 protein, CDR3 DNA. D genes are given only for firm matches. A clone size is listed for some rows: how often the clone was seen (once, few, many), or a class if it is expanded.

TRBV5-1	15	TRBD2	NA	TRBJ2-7	CASSPEAGLVYEQYF	TGCGCCAGCAGCCCTGAAGCGGGACTGGTGTACGAGCAGTACTTC
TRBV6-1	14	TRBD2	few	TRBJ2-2	CASTASGTTGELFF	TGTGCCAGTACAGCTAGCGGGACCACCGGGGAGCTGTTTTTT
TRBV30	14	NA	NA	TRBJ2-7	CAGNRDKNSREQYF	TGTGCCGGAAACCGGGACAAGAACTCTCGCGAGCAGTACTTC
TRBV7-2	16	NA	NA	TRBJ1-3	CASSSKTGLGRNTIYF	TGTGCCAGCAGCTCCAAGACGGGACTGGGCAGAAACACCATATATTTT
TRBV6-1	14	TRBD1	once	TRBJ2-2	CASTRRQGTGELFF	TGTGCCAGCACCAGAAGACAGGGAACCGGGGAGCTGTTTTTT
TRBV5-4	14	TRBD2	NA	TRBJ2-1	CASSWTSRYNEQFF	TGTGCCAGCAGCTGGACTAGCAGATACAATGAGCAGTTCTTC
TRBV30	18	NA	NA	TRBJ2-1	CAWSKLGGGGKRGAEQFF	TGTGCCTGGAGTAAGTTAGGAGGAGGGGGCAAGCGAGGGGCTGAGCAGTTCTTC
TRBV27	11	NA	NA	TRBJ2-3	CASHTWNTQYF	TGTGCCAGCCACACATGGAATACGCAGTATTTT
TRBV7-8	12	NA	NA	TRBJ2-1	CASSLFYNEQFF	TGTGCCAGCAGCTTGTTTTATAACGAGCAGTTCTTC
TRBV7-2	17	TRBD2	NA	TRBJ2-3	CASSRGTSRTSTDTQYF	TGTGCCAGCAGCCGCGGGACTAGCAGGACTAGCACAGATACGCAGTATTTT
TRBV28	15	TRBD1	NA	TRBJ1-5	CASSSSTGESQPQHF	TGTGCCAGCAGTTCGTCAACAGGGGAGTCTCAGCCCCAGCATTTT
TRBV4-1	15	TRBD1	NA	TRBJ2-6	CASSQEAERTGVLTF	TGCGCCAGCAGCCAAGAGGCTGAGCGGACAGGCGTCCTGACTTTC
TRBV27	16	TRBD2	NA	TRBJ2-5	CASSRSSGRPQETQYF	TGTGCCAGCAGTAGGAGTAGCGGGAGGCCGCAAGAGACCCAGTACTTC
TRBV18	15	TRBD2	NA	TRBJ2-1	CASSRSSGSVGEQFF	TGTGCCAGCTCCCGCTCTAGCGGGAGCGTGGGGGAGCAGTTCTTC
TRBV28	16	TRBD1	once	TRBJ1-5	CASSLFVGQAQGAQHF	TGTGCCAGCAGTTTATTCGTAGGACAGGCCCAAGGGGCCCAGCATTTT
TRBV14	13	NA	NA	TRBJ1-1	CASSLQENTEAFF	TGTGCCAGCAGCCTACAGGAAAACACTGAAGCTTTCTTT
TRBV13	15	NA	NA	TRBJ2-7	CASSLGGGAGYEQYF	TGTGCCAGCAGCTTAGGAGGGGGGGCAGGCTACGAGCAGTACTTC
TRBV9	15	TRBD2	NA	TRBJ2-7	CASSAGSGISYEQYF	TGTGCCAGCAGCGCTGGTAGCGGGATCTCCTACGAGCAGTACTTC
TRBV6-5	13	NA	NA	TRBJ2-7	CASSLDRFYEQYF	TGTGCCAGCAGTTTGGACAGATTCTACGAGCAGTACTTC
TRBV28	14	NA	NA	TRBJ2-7	CASSLWGSQREQYF	TGTGCCAGCAGTTTATGGGGTTCCCAGAGGGAGCAGTACTTC
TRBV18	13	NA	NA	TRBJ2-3	CASSRGSPDTQYF	TGTGCCAGCTCGAGAGGGAGCCCAGATACGCAGTATTTT
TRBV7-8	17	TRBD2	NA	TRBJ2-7	CASSTPLAGSGLYEQYF	TGTGCCAGCAGCACGCCCCTAGCGGGCTCGGGTCTTTACGAGCAGTACTTC
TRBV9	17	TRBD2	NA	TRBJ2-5	CASSVEGLAGVGETQYF	TGTGCCAGCAGCGTAGAAGGTCTAGCGGGAGTTGGAGAGACCCAGTACTTC
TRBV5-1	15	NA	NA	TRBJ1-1	CASSWGPPTNTEAFF	TGCGCCAGCAGCTGGGGACCGCCTACTAACACTGAAGCTTTCTTT
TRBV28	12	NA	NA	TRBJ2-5	CASTGTRVTQYF	TGTGCCAGCACCGGGACGCGGGTGACCCAGTACTTC
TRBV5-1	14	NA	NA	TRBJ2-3	CASSFGSNTDTQYF	TGCGCCAGCAGCTTCGGCAGTAACACAGATACGCAGTATTTT
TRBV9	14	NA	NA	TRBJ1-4	CASSPGVRNEKLFF	TGTGCCAGCAGCCCCGGGGTTCGTAATGAAAAACTGTTTTTT